The present entry profiles one TCR beta chain with its context. Antigen: not known. CDR3 size: 13 residues. Trimming pared 6 bases from V and 5 bases from J, leaving 13 bases between. In germline, CDR1 is MNHNY, CDR2 SVGAGI (reference sequence). This record belongs to a study of PD-1 blockade in classical Hodgkin lymphoma. Study-wide context: Treatment was intravenous nivolumab, 3 mg/kg every 2 weeks, until progression. Broader study findings: When set against healthy donors, newly diagnosed patients were reported to show lower baseline TCR diversity. Patients with a complete response exhibited baseline diversity comparable to newly diagnosed patients.

Following autologous stem cell transplantation, relapse occurred in every patient, and exposure to brentuximab vedotin varied. Some clones are missing from TCRdb's copy, which holds only in-frame ones; the method was immunoSEQ multiplex PCR. The sample holds 24,000 or so clones, 80% to 85% seen once. The specimen was peripheral blood mononuclear cells (PBMCs), collected before the second cycle of nivolumab. The chain links TRBV6-6 to TRBJ1-1; D not certain. This sequence originates from a human donor with classical Hodgkin lymphoma. CDR3 residues: CASRETPGTEAFF. CDR3 nucleotide sequence: TGTGCCAGCAGAGAGACACCGGGAACTGAAGCTTTCTTT.